What follows are 16 T cell receptor beta chains derived from one specimen sequenced in a study of CD8 T cells in Susac syndrome. A quantity of about 0.5 to 1 ug RNA underwent reverse transcription using random hexamers. TCRdb analysed the immunoSEQ multiplex PCR reads with MiXCR anew, one entry per CDR3 protein. The sample lists over 150,000 distinct CDR3 sequences, approximately 95% occurring once. Sequencing was carried out using CD4+ T cells from PBMCs. The receptors were sampled from a human donor with multiple sclerosis.

This chain joins TRBV11-2 and TRBJ2-7, with D possibly TRBD2 on 6 matching bases. The length of the CDR3 is 14 residues. Between the trimmed V and J ends, which lost 3 bases and 0 bases, there was a span of 9 bases. CDR1 is SGHAT, CDR2 FQNNGV, per germline. CDR3 loop: CASSFVGGSYEQYF. CDR3 sequence (DNA): TGTGCCAGCAGCTTTGTGGGGGGCTCCTACGAGCAGTACTTC.

V usage is TRBV20-1 and J usage is TRBJ2-3; perhaps TRBD2 as D (6 bases). The CDR3 extends over 14 amino acids. V was trimmed by 7 bases and J by 1 base, leaving 15 bases between them. The germline gives CDR1 DFQATT, CDR2 SNEGSKA (reference sequence). The CDR3 region has the DNA TGCAGTGGCTACATGCCGGGAGGCACAGATACGCAGTATTTT. Encoded protein: CSGYMPGGTDTQYF.

This chain uses TRBV4-2 with TRBJ1-5; 7 bases are shared with TRBD1. After removal of 4 bases from V and 2 bases from J, the junction contained 5 bases not matched to a gene. Germline lookup yields CDR1 LGHNA and CDR2 YNFKEQ. This CDR3 has 15 residues. Here the CDR3 reads CASSPTQGGNQPQHF. The CDR3, as DNA: TGTGCCAGCAGCCCAACTCAGGGGGGCAATCAGCCCCAGCATTTT.

The chain uses TRBV28 and TRBJ1-2, with 7 bases that match TRBD1. The V segment lost 7 bases and the J segment 6 bases; nucleotides outside the gene matches: 11. This CDR3 is built from 14 residues. Germline-derived CDR1 and CDR2 are MDHEN and SYDVKM. The CDR3 nucleotides are TGTGCCAGCATCATGGACAGGCGGCGGAATGGCTACACCTTC. Its translation: CASIMDRRRNGYTF.

The sample holds one count of this clonotype. The chain uses TRBV18 and TRBJ2-2; 8 nucleotides line up with TRBD1. This CDR3 region has 14 residues. The V and J ends lost 4 bases and 3 bases, in that order; junction bases with no gene match: 1. In germline, CDR1 is KGHSH, CDR2 LQKENI. CDR3 bases: TGTGCCAGCTCACTGGGACAGGACACCGGGGAGCTGTTTTTT. This translates into CASSLGQDTGELFF.

V usage is TRBV7-8 and J usage is TRBJ2-5, with D possibly TRBD1 on 6 matching bases. Looked up from germline, CDR1 is SGHVS and CDR2 is FQNEAQ. This CDR3 comprises 16 residues. The germline V and J ends were trimmed by 4 bases and 2 bases, with 17 bases remaining between them. This CDR3 is CASSSTLRGLQETQYF. CDR3 bases: TGTGCCAGCAGCTCCACCCTAAGGGGGTTACAAGAGACCCAGTACTTC.

The chain couples TRBV12-3 or TRBV12-4 to TRBJ2-3; D not certain. CDR3 size: 13 residues. The V end lost 8 bases, the J end lost 4 bases, and 13 bases lay between the germline ends. The CDR3 loop is CASQVNGADTQYF. CDR3 bases: TGTGCCAGCCAAGTGAATGGAGCAGATACGCAGTATTTT.

The chain employs TRBV2 and TRBJ2-2, with 7 bases fitting TRBD2. Germline V gene sequence: CDR1 SNHLY, CDR2 FYNNEI. V trimming: 8 bases; J trimming: 3 bases; junction bases outside the gene matches: 0. The CDR3 is made up of 12 amino acids. CDR3 amino acids: CASGGDTGELFF. As DNA, the CDR3 is TGTGCCAGCGGGGGGGACACCGGGGAGCTGTTTTTT.

The V gene is TRBV2, the J gene TRBJ1-5, with TRBD1 identical over 9 bases. This CDR3 has 15 residues. Germline values: CDR1 SNHLY, CDR2 FYNNEI. Losses at the gene ends were 7 bases for V and 2 bases for J; bases not matched to a gene: 6. This chain's CDR3 is CASNIRTGGNQPQHF. CDR3 DNA sequence: TGTGCCAGCAATATAAGGACAGGGGGCAATCAGCCCCAGCATTTT. The full variable domain, its missing parts supplied by reference TRBV2 and TRBJ1-5, is EPEVTQTPSHQVTQMGQEVILRCVPISNHLYFYWYRQILGQKVEFLVSFYNNEISEKSEIFDDQFSVERPDGSNFTLKIRSTKLEDSAMYFCASNIRTGGNQPQHFGDGTRLSIL.

This chain connects TRBV24-1 to TRBJ1-4, with D possibly TRBD1 on 5 matching bases. V was clipped by 3 bases and J by 7 bases, with 8 bases between them. Germline values: CDR1 KGHDR, CDR2 SFDVKD. The CDR3 covers 13 residues. The CDR3 nucleotides read TGTGCCACCAGTGATGAGGGACGTGAAAAACTGTTTTTT. Its protein product is CATSDEGREKLFF.

The gene calls are TRBV5-1 and TRBJ2-3; the D gene is possibly TRBD1 (5 bases). Trimming stripped 1 base from V and 0 bases from J, with 9 bases between. This CDR3 has 15 amino acids. The germline V gene has CDR1 SGHRS and CDR2 YFSETQ. The CDR3 loop reads CASSLYRGSTDTQYF. In DNA, the CDR3 is TGCGCCAGCAGCTTGTATAGGGGAAGCACAGATACGCAGTATTTT.

The chain carries TRBV12-3 or TRBV12-4 and TRBJ2-1; tentative D call: TRBD2 (6 bases). The CDR3 sequence is 11 residues long. The ends were cut back, 7 bases at V and 8 bases at J, with 9 bases in the middle. The CDR3 sequence is CASTVADEQFF. The CDR3 DNA follows: TGTGCCAGCACCGTAGCGGATGAGCAGTTCTTC.

This chain joins TRBV9 and TRBJ2-1, with a possible D match to TRBD1 (6 bases). V dropped 0 bases and J dropped 2 bases, with 9 bases sitting between them. Germline values: CDR1 SGDLS, CDR2 YYNGEE. The CDR3 is 15 amino acids. The CDR3 nucleotides read TGTGCCAGCAGCGTAGAGGGGGACGCCTACAATGAGCAGTTCTTC. This sequence encodes CASSVEGDAYNEQFF.

The chain uses TRBV5-1 and TRBJ1-1, with D maybe TRBD1 (5 bases). Germline values: CDR1 SGHRS, CDR2 YFSETQ. The length of the CDR3 is 13 residues. V lost 7 bases and J 4 bases, leaving 14 bases between the germline ends. CDR3 DNA: TGCGCCAGCTCCTTGGGGGTTGTCACTGAAGCTTTCTTT. Translated: CASSLGVVTEAFF.

This chain joins TRBV5-1 and TRBJ2-3; the D is unclear. V was shortened by 0 bases and J by 6 bases, with 11 bases between the two germline ends. CDR1 SGHRS and CDR2 YFSETQ come from the germline V gene. There are 14 residues in the CDR3. This CDR3 reads CASSLGLTRDTQYF. The CDR3 DNA reads TGCGCCAGCAGCTTGGGACTTACGCGGGATACGCAGTATTTT.

V usage is TRBV27 and J usage is TRBJ1-2; TRBD1 might be the D (5 bases). From germline, CDR1 is MNHEY and CDR2 SMNVEV (reference sequence). The CDR3 extends over 14 amino acids. Trimming stripped 8 bases from V and 12 bases from J, with 25 bases between. This CDR3 reads CASGPDVGWGGHTF. The CDR3 nucleotides read TGTGCCAGCGGACCGGACGTGGGTTGGGGCGGCCACACCTTC.